This T cell receptor beta chain was observed in a study of vaccination effects on CD4 cells after COVID-19 (dated by TCRdb to between 2022 and 2023). A note on the overall study: Across the study, the median time from the second dose to post-vaccine sampling was 72 days (range 14 to 241). SARS-CoV-2 spike-specific CD4+ TCR repertoires were compared before and after mRNA vaccination in COVID-19 convalescent patients and in infection-naive vaccine recipients. Altogether, about 10 COVID-19 convalescent patients and several SARS-CoV-2-naive healthy vaccine recipients made up the full study. The Oncomine TCR Beta short-read assay on an Illumina iSeq 100 was used to sequence cultures from other donors in the study.

Receptor libraries were prepared by the immunoSEQ multiplex PCR assay. DNA from the cultured and isolated CD4+ T cells underwent TCR beta CDR3 sequencing. Processing in the source paper ran as follows. The analysis removed non-productive TCR sequences, trimmed reads to the CDR3 region, and retained only CDR3s that were 7 or more amino acids long. The MANAFEST web app was used to pick out antigen-specific clonotypes by comparing their expansion in peptide wells with that in reference cultures. To count as positive, a clone had to show expansion at FDR<0.05 compared with the reference and with all other wells, an odds ratio above 5, and a frequency above 0.1% in two replicate wells. Cross-reactive clonotypes were defined as significantly expanded in SARS-CoV-2 spike wells and in at least one common cold coronavirus spike condition. Using the stringdist R package, CDR3 similarity was measured by Levenshtein distance, and unrooted trees were constructed with ape in R 3.6.1. The table comes from immuneACCESS by way of TCRdb, which keeps in-frame sequences with V and J called. Part of the clones is missing from these tables; in studies checked, under half for an unresolved V gene and the rest for unknown reasons. V and J calls and clone size are given by that table; D and trimming were obtained from the DNA. The sample table lists about 46,000 clones, around three quarters of them with a count of one. The top ten hold about 15% of the sample.

The paper as a whole reports these results and caveats: The study was limited by a small number of convalescent patients, and early post-infection timepoints were lacking. Both infection-induced and vaccine-induced clones contracted markedly at late post-vaccination timepoints, which is consistent with waning T cell responses. Among healthy vaccine recipients, nearly all vaccine-induced clones were SARS-CoV-2 mono-reactive, and only 1 of 255 was cross-reactive with common cold coronaviruses.

Of note for this clone: There is no known antigen for this receptor. No clone much larger than this one lies a single base away; base qualities are absent.

CDR1 and CDR2, per the germline V gene, are SGDLS and YYNGEE. Relative to germline, V is 0 bases shorter and J is 1 base shorter, with 11 bases between their ends. From the cysteine up to the phenylalanine, the CDR3 has a length of 16 residues. CDR3 DNA is the only sequence kept; it has 48 bases, read in frame from the first base. The ViraFEST assay stimulated PBMC with viral peptide pools and then used TCR sequencing to identify antigen-specific CD4+ T cell clonotypes by expansion. After roughly 11 days of culture, CD4+ T cells were isolated with the EasySep CD4+ T cell isolation kit. Each participant received two doses of an mRNA SARS-CoV-2 vaccine, either BNT162b2 or mRNA-1273. None of the healthy vaccine recipients had a prior SARS-CoV-2 infection, which was confirmed by nucleocapsid antibody tests that came back negative both before and after vaccination. Each well held fewer than 2.5 million PBMC cultured in IMDM containing about 5.4% human AB serum, 8 to 10 IU/ml IL-2 and gentamicin, along with roughly 10 ug/ml peptides. On days 3 and 7, half of the culture medium was replaced with fresh IL-2-containing medium. Unless otherwise noted, each peptide stimulation condition was cultured in triplicate wells. PBMC were separated from whole blood using Ficoll-Paque Plus gradient centrifugation and were then either cryopreserved at -140C or used fresh. The spike proteins of SARS-CoV-2 and of the common cold coronaviruses HCoV-NL63, HCoV-OC43 and HCoV-229E were spanned by overlapping peptide pools. The QIAamp micro DNA kit was used to extract genomic DNA from the cultured CD4+ T cells.

The chain is made from TRBV9 and TRBJ1-5; the D gene is possibly TRBD1, with 6 bases matching. The sample consisted of CD4+ T cells from PBMCs cultured with HCoV-OC43 spike peptides, taken after COVID-19 vaccination. What this sample's cell subset or site label stands for: HCoV-OC43 spike overlapping peptide pool stimulation. This TCR was sampled from a human donor who received a COVID-19 vaccine. The CDR3 region reads CASSVEGGLSNQPQHF. The DNA sequence is as follows: TGTGCCAGCAGCGTAGAGGGGGGACTGAGCAATCAGCCCCAGCATTTT.